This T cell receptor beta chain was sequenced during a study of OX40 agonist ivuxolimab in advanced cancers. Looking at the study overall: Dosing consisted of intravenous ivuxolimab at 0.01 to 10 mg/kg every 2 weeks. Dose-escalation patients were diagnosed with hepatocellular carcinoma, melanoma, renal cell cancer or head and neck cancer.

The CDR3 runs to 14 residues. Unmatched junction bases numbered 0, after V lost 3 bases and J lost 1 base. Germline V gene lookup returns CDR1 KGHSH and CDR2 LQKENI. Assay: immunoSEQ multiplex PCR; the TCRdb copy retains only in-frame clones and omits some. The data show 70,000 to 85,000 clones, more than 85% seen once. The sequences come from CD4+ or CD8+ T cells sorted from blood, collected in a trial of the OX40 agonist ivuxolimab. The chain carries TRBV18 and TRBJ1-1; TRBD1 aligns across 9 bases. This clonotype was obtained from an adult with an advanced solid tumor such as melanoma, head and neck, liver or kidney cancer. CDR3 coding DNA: TGTGCCAGCTCACCGGACAGGGGGAACACTGAAGCTTTCTTT. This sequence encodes CASSPDRGNTEAFF. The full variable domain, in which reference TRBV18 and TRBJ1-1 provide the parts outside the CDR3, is NAGVMQNPRHLVRRRGQEARLRCSPMKGHSHVYWYRQLPEEGLKFMVYLQKENIIDESGMPKERFSAEFPKEGPSILRIQQVVRGDSAAYFCASSPDRGNTEAFFGQGTRLTVV.